This TCR beta chain came from a study of T cell responses to AZD1222 COVID-19 vaccine. On this clone: Its antigen remains unidentified.

Method: immunoSEQ multiplex PCR; TCRdb's copy keeps in-frame clones and lacks some. The data show 150,000 or so clones, roughly nine tenths seen once. Overall study findings and caveats: Mapped onto spike, vaccine-associated CD4 TCRs spanned it and were dominant at 160-218 and 743-854. The donor group comprised mostly white British people and more females; the analysis possibly underestimated clonal diversity. Repertoire sampling was restricted to post-peak T cell response timepoints.

V lost 6 bases, J lost 4 bases, and 12 bases lay in between. The length of the CDR3 is 13 residues. Germline V CDR1 and CDR2: LNHDA, SQIVND (reference sequence). The sample was peripheral blood, taken 28 days after the second AZD1222 dose. The chain joins TRBV19 to TRBJ1-2, with no clear D. This clonotype was obtained from an adult who received the AZD1222 COVID-19 vaccine. CDR3 residues: CASSGRSSYGYTF. The DNA of the CDR3 is TGTGCCAGTAGCGGGAGGTCGAGCTATGGCTACACCTTC.